These 21 T cell receptor beta chains share one sample of origin, sequenced in a study of control samples from healthy donors and cancer patients. This table comes from immunoSEQ multiplex PCR, and its TCRdb copy is limited to in-frame clones, with some not included. The sample yields about 150,000 clones, around 96% seen once. Sequencing was performed on blood. Receptor source: a man between 35 and 55 years old in good health.

The V and J genes are TRBV29-1 and TRBJ2-1; tentatively, D is TRBD1 or TRBD2 (5 bases each). The germline V gene encodes CDR1 SQVTM and CDR2 ANQGSEA. V was shortened by 5 bases and J by 2 bases, with 10 bases between the two germline ends. CDR3 length: 13 residues. The CDR3 DNA sequence: TGCAGCGTTATCGGGGCTCCCTACAATGAGCAGTTCTTC. Translation gives CSVIGAPYNEQFF.

V is TRBV10-3 and J is TRBJ2-7, with D perhaps matching TRBD1 or TRBD2 (7 bases each). The V end was cut by 7 bases, the J end by 1 base, with 17 bases between. This CDR3 region has 15 residues. Per the germline V gene, CDR1 is ENHRY and CDR2 is SYGVKD. The CDR3 loop reads CAITKGGDRSYEQYF. Here the CDR3 DNA reads TGTGCCATCACCAAAGGGGGGGACAGATCCTACGAGCAGTACTTC.

The chain uses TRBV21-1 and TRBJ2-2; the table's D call, TRBD1, has no DNA check behind it. TRBV21-1 is assigned pseudogene status. The CDR3 loop spans 17 amino acids. CDR3 amino acids: CASSKARPREGAGELFF. As DNA, the CDR3 is TGTGCCAGCAGCAAAGCGCGTCCCAGGGAAGGGGCCGGGGAGCTGTTTTTT.

The V gene is TRBV28, the J gene TRBJ2-3; no definite D call. The germline V gene encodes CDR1 MDHEN and CDR2 SYDVKM. The CDR3 has 14 amino acids. The V and J ends lost 11 bases and 2 bases respectively, with 17 bases between them. As DNA, the CDR3 is TGTGCCGGCAATCAAGGTCTTCCCACAGATACGCAGTATTTT. The encoded protein is CAGNQGLPTDTQYF.

The CDR3 loop reads CAISGAGAFGPNEQFF. DNA of the CDR3: TGTGCCATCAGTGGGGCAGGGGCTTTTGGACCCAATGAGCAGTTCTTC. This chain links TRBV10-3 with TRBJ2-1; D is possibly TRBD1 (6 bases). Trimming took 4 bases from V and 6 from J, leaving 19 bases between them. CDR3 length: 16 amino acids. In germline, CDR1 is ENHRY, CDR2 SYGVKD.

The rearrangement joins TRBV19 to TRBJ2-6, with D tentatively TRBD1 (5 bases). This CDR3 has 15 residues. V lost 1 base and J 3 bases, leaving 7 bases between the germline ends. Germline assignment: CDR1 LNHDA and CDR2 SQIVND (reference sequence). The CDR3 here is CASSIGGGGANVLTF. The CDR3 bases are TGTGCCAGTAGTATAGGGGGCGGTGGGGCCAACGTCCTGACTTTC.

The chain joins TRBV15 to TRBJ2-1; D might be TRBD2 (5 bases). This CDR3 has 16 residues. Trimming shortened V by 2 bases and J by 0 bases, and 11 bases separated the two germline ends. From germline, CDR1 is LNHNV and CDR2 YYDKDF (reference sequence). The CDR3 DNA is TGTGCCACCAGCAGACCCGGCGGGCCCTCCTACAATGAGCAGTTCTTC. As protein: CATSRPGGPSYNEQFF.

This chain links TRBV19 with TRBJ1-2, with D possibly being TRBD1 (5 bases). Per germline, CDR1 LNHDA and CDR2 SQIVND (reference sequence). The CDR3 has 11 residues. V lost 11 bases and J 2 bases, leaving 9 bases between the germline ends. CDR3 nucleotide sequence: TGTGCCGCGGGGCAGAACTATGGCTACACCTTC. Its translation is CAAGQNYGYTF.

The chain couples TRBV5-4 to TRBJ2-2; D perhaps matches TRBD1 (6 bases). The CDR3 contains 15 residues. V lost 3 bases and J lost 4, with 13 bases in between. Germline V gene sequence: CDR1 SGHNT, CDR2 YYREEE (reference sequence). CDR3 nucleotide sequence: TGTGCCAGCAGCTCAGGGGTAGCGAGCACCGGGGAGCTGTTTTTT. Amino acid sequence: CASSSGVASTGELFF.

The rearrangement joins TRBV28 to TRBJ1-5; TRBD1 agrees at 7 bases. The CDR3 totals 13 residues. V was clipped by 7 bases and J by 7 bases; unmatched bases: 7. The germline gives CDR1 MDHEN, CDR2 SYDVKM. The CDR3, as DNA: TGTGCCAGCAAGGAAGGGGGCACCCAGCCCCAGCATTTT. It is translated as CASKEGGTQPQHF.

The chain joins TRBV19 to TRBJ1-1; 7 positions match TRBD1. J lost 0 bases, V lost 5 bases, and 12 bases had no gene match. The V gene's germline CDR1 is LNHDA and CDR2 SQIVND (reference sequence). The CDR3 contains 17 residues. The CDR3, as DNA: TGTGCCAGTAGTCACCGGGACAGAACCCCCATGAACACTGAAGCTTTCTTT. This sequence encodes CASSHRDRTPMNTEAFF.

V gene TRBV7-2 combines with J gene TRBJ2-5, with a tentative D call TRBD1 (5 bases). Germline CDR1 is SGHTA and CDR2 is FQGNSA. There are 13 residues in the CDR3. V lost 3 bases to trimming and J lost 7 bases, with 12 bases between them. CDR3 sequence (DNA): TGTGCCAGCAGCTTCATCAGGGCAGGGACCCAGTACTTC. Its protein is CASSFIRAGTQYF.

The chain has TRBV6-5 and TRBJ1-5, with D perhaps matching TRBD1 (5 bases). The CDR3 totals 13 residues. Trimming took off 6 bases at V and 9 bases at J, with 15 bases between the two ends. The germline gives CDR1 MNHEY, CDR2 SVGAGI. CDR3 DNA: TGTGCCAGCAGCCAGGGTCCGGAGAGGCCCCAGCATTTT. This gives the protein CASSQGPERPQHF.

J is TRBJ2-3 and V is TRBV7-2; 13 bases align to TRBD2. This CDR3 is 17 amino acids long. The J segment lost 7 bases and the V segment lost 2 bases, leaving 9 bases of the junction unmatched. The germline V gene has CDR1 SGHTA and CDR2 FQGNSA. The CDR3 region has the DNA TGTGCCAGCAGCTTAAGGGGGGGGACTAGCGGGGCGAATACGCAGTATTTT. It is translated as CASSLRGGTSGANTQYF.

The chain links TRBV19 to TRBJ1-1; weak D call: TRBD1 (6 bases). Germline values: CDR1 LNHDA, CDR2 SQIVND (reference sequence). CDR3 length: 14 amino acids. The germline V and J ends were trimmed by 9 bases and 6 bases, with 20 bases remaining between them. The CDR3 is CASSPGQLASEAFF. The CDR3 nucleotides read TGTGCCAGCTCTCCCGGACAGTTAGCTTCTGAAGCTTTCTTT. Full variable domain (remainder filled in from reference TRBV19 and TRBJ1-1): DGGITQSPKYLFRKEGQNVTLSCEQNLNHDAMYWYRQDPGQGLRLIYYSQIVNDFQKGDIAEGYSVSREKKESFPLTVTSAQKNPTAFYLCASSPGQLASEAFFGQGTRLTVV.

This chain uses TRBV29-1 with TRBJ2-2; no firm D call. CDR1 and CDR2 from the germline V gene are SQVTM and ANQGSEA. Trimming took 5 bases from V and 1 from J, leaving 8 bases between them. The CDR3 runs to 13 residues. This CDR3 is CSVSVVNTGELFF. The CDR3 coding sequence is TGCAGCGTTTCGGTAGTGAACACCGGGGAGCTGTTTTTT.

The chain recombines TRBV19 with TRBJ1-1, with 10 nucleotides matching TRBD1. Germline loops: CDR1 LNHDA, CDR2 SQIVND (reference sequence). V shed 0 bases, J shed 4 bases, and the junction held 5 bases outside the gene matches. This CDR3 comprises 16 residues. The DNA of the CDR3 is TGTGCCAGTAGTATAGATGCGGGACAGGGGAGCACTGAAGCTTTCTTT. Translation: CASSIDAGQGSTEAFF. Variable domain in full (rest from reference TRBV19 and TRBJ1-1): DGGITQSPKYLFRKEGQNVTLSCEQNLNHDAMYWYRQDPGQGLRLIYYSQIVNDFQKGDIAEGYSVSREKKESFPLTVTSAQKNPTAFYLCASSIDAGQGSTEAFFGQGTRLTVV.

This rearrangement joins TRBV27 to TRBJ1-6, with D possibly matching TRBD1 (5 bases). Germline V gene data show CDR1 as MNHEY and CDR2 as SMNVEV (reference sequence). CDR3 length equals 12 residues. Trimming took 4 bases from V and 14 from J, leaving 12 bases between them. For the CDR3, the DNA is TGTGCCAGCAGTTCCGAGGGACGTGCCCTCCACTTT. Amino acids: CASSSEGRALHF.

The rearrangement links TRBV7-2 to TRBJ1-1; a possible D gene is TRBD1 (6 bases). V lost 5 bases and J 4 bases, leaving 11 bases between the germline ends. The CDR3 spans 13 residues. Germline V gives CDR1 SGHTA, CDR2 FQGNSA. The CDR3 region has the DNA TGTGCCAGCAGCCACAGGGCTGGCACTGAAGCTTTCTTT. It translates to CASSHRAGTEAFF. The variable domain in full, completed from reference TRBV7-2 and TRBJ1-1, reads GAGVSQSPSNKVTEKGKDVELRCDPISGHTALYWYRQSLGQGLEFLIYFQGNSAPDKSGLPSDRFSAERTGGSVSTLTIQRTQQEDSAVYLCASSHRAGTEAFFGQGTRLTVV.

The CDR3 loop is CASSLTASGSYEQYF. The CDR3 DNA sequence: TGCGCCAGCAGCCTTACGGCTAGCGGCTCCTACGAGCAGTACTTC. The chain is built from TRBV4-3 and TRBJ2-7, with 7 bases that match TRBD2. J gave up 0 bases and V 4 bases, and 6 bases lay outside the gene matches. Germline V gene sequence: CDR1 LGHNA, CDR2 YSLEER. This CDR3 is built from 15 residues.

The chain uses TRBV6-6 and TRBJ1-5, with D unclear. Between the trimmed V and J ends, which lost 0 bases and 2 bases, there was a span of 8 bases. The germline CDR1 and CDR2 sequences are MNHNY and SVGAGI (reference sequence). This CDR3 contains 15 residues. CDR3 protein: CASSYSNPGNQPQHF. Here the CDR3 DNA reads TGTGCCAGCAGTTACTCAAACCCAGGCAATCAGCCCCAGCATTTT.